This is a list of T cell receptor beta chains from one sample in a study of identical twins. TCRdb redid the calling of the 5' RACE reads with MiXCR, one entry per CDR3 protein. Among roughly 350,000 distinct CDR3 sequences listed, over 9% were seen once. This sample also appeared in a second study, on yellow fever vaccine responses in identical twins.

Material for sequencing was CD8+ T cells sorted from blood. The source is a woman aged 18-29 years in good health. Both conserved end residues are part of each CDR3. Each record gives: J gene, clone size, V gene, D gene, CDR3 protein, CDR3 DNA. D genes are given only for firm matches. Expanded clones are given a class, and other clones once, few, many or no size at all.

TRBJ2-1	many	TRBV4-1	.	CASSQEGSDSYNEQFF	TGCGCCAGCAGCCAAGAGGGCAGTGACTCCTACAATGAGCAGTTCTTC
TRBJ2-7	many	TRBV4-1	TRBD2	CASSWGGPTYEQYF	TGCGCCAGCAGCTGGGGAGGGCCCACCTACGAGCAGTACTTC
TRBJ2-7	few	TRBV12-3/TRBV12-4	TRBD1	CASTPRDRDYEQYF	TGTGCCAGCACCCCCAGGGACAGGGACTACGAGCAGTACTTC
TRBJ2-3	.	TRBV25-1	.	CASSWSRVPDTQYF	TGTGCCAGCAGTTGGTCCAGGGTCCCAGATACGCAGTATTTT
TRBJ2-3	.	TRBV20-1	TRBD2	CSARDLNGAGGGDTQYF	TGCAGTGCTAGAGATCTTAACGGGGCGGGAGGAGGAGATACGCAGTATTTT
TRBJ2-1	.	TRBV4-2	TRBD2	CASSQEEGLAGFYNEQFF	TGTGCCAGCAGCCAAGAGGAGGGACTAGCGGGTTTCTACAATGAGCAGTTCTTC
TRBJ2-1	.	TRBV9	TRBD2	CASSPASGTYEQFF	TGTGCCAGCAGCCCGGCTAGCGGGACCTATGAGCAGTTCTTC
TRBJ2-4	many	TRBV5-1	.	CASSSTGMLAKNIQYF	TGCGCCAGCAGCTCTACAGGGATGTTAGCCAAAAACATTCAGTACTTC
TRBJ2-3	.	TRBV13	TRBD2	CASSLGSFSGGPGDTQYF	TGTGCCAGCAGCTTAGGATCCTTTAGCGGGGGCCCCGGGGATACGCAGTATTTT
TRBJ1-2	many	TRBV5-5	.	CASRLTLSTNYGYTF	TGTGCCAGCAGGTTAACTCTATCGACTAACTATGGCTACACCTTC
TRBJ1-5	.	TRBV27	.	CASSFFWADNQPQHF	TGTGCCAGCAGTTTTTTCTGGGCAGACAATCAGCCCCAGCATTTT
TRBJ2-3	few	TRBV5-1	.	CASSLMGSTDTQYF	TGCGCCAGCAGCCTGATGGGGAGCACAGATACGCAGTATTTT
TRBJ2-1	many	TRBV29-1	TRBD2	CSVDPAGYYNEQFF	TGCAGCGTTGATCCAGCGGGATACTACAATGAGCAGTTCTTC
TRBJ2-5	few	TRBV25-1	.	CASSEGYQQTQYF	TGTGCCAGCAGTGAAGGGTACCAACAGACCCAGTACTTC
TRBJ2-3	.	TRBV20-1	TRBD2	CCGQLGLADTDTQYF	TGCTGTGGCCAGCTCGGACTAGCGGACACAGATACGCAGTATTTT